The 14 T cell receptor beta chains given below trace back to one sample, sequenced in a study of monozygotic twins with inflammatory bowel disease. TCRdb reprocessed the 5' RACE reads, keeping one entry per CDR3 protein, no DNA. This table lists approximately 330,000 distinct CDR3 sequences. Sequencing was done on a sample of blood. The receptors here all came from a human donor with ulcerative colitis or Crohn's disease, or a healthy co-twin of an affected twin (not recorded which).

This chain's CDR3 is CASGPRGRGEQFF. The V and J genes are TRBV19 and TRBJ2-1; TCRdb reports TRBD1, a call that lacks DNA to check it against. Germline V gene lookup returns CDR1 LNHDA and CDR2 SQIVND (reference sequence). The CDR3 spans 13 residues.

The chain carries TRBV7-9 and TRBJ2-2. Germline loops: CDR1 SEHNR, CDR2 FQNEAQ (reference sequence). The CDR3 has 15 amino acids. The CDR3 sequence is CASSPTPTNTGELFF. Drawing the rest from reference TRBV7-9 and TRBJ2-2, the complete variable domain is DTGVSQNPRHKITKRGQNVTFRCDPISEHNRLYWYRQTLGQGPEFLTYFQNEAQLEKSRLLSDRFSAERPKGSFSTLEIQRTEQGDSAMYLCASSPTPTNTGELFFGEGSRLTVL.

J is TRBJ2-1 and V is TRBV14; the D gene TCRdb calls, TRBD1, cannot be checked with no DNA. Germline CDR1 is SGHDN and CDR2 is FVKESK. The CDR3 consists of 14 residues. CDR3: CASTPGSSYNEQFF.

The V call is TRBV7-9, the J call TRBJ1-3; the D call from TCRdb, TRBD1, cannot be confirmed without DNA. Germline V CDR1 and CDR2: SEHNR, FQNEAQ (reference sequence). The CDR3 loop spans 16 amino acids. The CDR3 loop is CASSSPRGEVGNTIYF.

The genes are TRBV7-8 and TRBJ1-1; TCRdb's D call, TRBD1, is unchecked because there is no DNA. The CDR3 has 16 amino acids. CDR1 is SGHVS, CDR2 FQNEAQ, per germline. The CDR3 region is CASSLARQGMNTEAFF.

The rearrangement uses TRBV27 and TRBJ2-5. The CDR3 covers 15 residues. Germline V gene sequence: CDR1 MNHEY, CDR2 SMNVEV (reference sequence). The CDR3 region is CASSSTGGLWEAQYF.

The CDR3 loop is CASSRKAGPTVAYNYGYTF. J is TRBJ1-2 and V is TRBV6-1; TCRdb's D call, TRBD1, is unchecked because there is no DNA. Per the germline V gene, CDR1 is MNHNS and CDR2 is SASEGT. This CDR3 has 19 amino acids.

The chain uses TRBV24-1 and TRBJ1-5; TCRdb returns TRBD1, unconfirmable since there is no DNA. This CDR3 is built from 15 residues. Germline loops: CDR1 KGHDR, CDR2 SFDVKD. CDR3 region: CATSDSGMRNQPQHF.

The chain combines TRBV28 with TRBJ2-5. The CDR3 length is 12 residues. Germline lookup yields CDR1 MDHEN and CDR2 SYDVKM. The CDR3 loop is CASSLTSRDQYF.

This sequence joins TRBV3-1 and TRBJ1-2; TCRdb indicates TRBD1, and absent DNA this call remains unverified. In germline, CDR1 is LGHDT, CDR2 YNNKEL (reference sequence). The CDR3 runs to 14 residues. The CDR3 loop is CASSQVQGFYGYTF.

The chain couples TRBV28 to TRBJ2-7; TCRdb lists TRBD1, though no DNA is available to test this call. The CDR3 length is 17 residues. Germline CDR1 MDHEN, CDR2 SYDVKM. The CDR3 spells CASSSRTGGYRSYEQYF.

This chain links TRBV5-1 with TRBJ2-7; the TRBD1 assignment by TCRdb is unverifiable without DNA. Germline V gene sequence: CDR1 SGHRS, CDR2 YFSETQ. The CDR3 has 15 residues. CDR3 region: CASSYRDRGWYEQYF.

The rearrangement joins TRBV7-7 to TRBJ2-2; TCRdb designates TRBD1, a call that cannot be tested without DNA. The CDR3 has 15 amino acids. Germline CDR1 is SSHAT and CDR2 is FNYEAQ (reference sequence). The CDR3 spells CASSSQGSGTGELFF.

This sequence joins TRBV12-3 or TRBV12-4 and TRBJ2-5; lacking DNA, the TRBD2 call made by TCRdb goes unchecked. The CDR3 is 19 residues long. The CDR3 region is CASSLALKGLAGGPETQYF.